Listed here are 18 T cell receptor beta chains from one sample, sequenced in a study of cytomegalovirus exposure and HLA in healthy donors. PCR involved 60 Vbeta and 13 Jbeta primers. The repertoire was sequenced with immunoSEQ multiplex PCR; TCRdb's copy has only in-frame clones and lacks some. Among approximately 100,000 clones listed, about 81% were seen once. The sequenced sample was PBMCs. The receptors originated from a man aged 50 to 59 in good health and CMV-seronegative.

The V call is TRBV5-1, the J call TRBJ2-4, with 7 bases that match TRBD1. There are 15 residues in the CDR3. V lost 3 bases to trimming and J lost 8 bases; unmatched junction nucleotides: 11. Germline V gives CDR1 SGHRS, CDR2 YFSETQ. CDR3 sequence reads: CASSSSDRKVDIQYF. CDR3 nucleotides: TGCGCCAGCAGCTCCTCGGACAGGAAGGTGGACATTCAGTACTTC.

This clone was seen repeatedly, ten times or more. The chain links TRBV6-6 to TRBJ2-1; 7 bases are a match to TRBD2. CDR1 is MNHNY and CDR2 is SVGAGI in the germline V gene (reference sequence). Trimming at V came to 6 bases and at J to 4 bases, leaving 12 bases not matched to a gene. CDR3 length: 16 amino acids. CDR3 residues: CASSSSGVILYNEQFF. CDR3 DNA: TGTGCCAGCAGCAGCAGCGGGGTCATACTTTACAATGAGCAGTTCTTC.

The chain recombines TRBV6-1 with TRBJ2-7, with 9 bases that match TRBD1. The CDR3 runs 14 residues. CDR1 MNHNS and CDR2 SASEGT come from the germline V gene. V lost 8 bases to trimming and J lost 0 bases; unmatched junction nucleotides: 5. The CDR3 DNA is TGTGCCAGCCAATCACAGGGGGCCTCCTACGAGCAGTACTTC. The encoded protein is CASQSQGASYEQYF.

CDR3 DNA: TGTGCCAGTATGTATGGGAGGGGCAACTCCTATAATTCACCCCTCCACTTT. This sequence encodes CASMYGRGNSYNSPLHF. This chain links TRBV19 with TRBJ1-6; D perhaps matches TRBD1 (5 bases). Trimming removed 7 bases at V and 0 bases at J, with 16 bases between. Germline values: CDR1 LNHDA, CDR2 SQIVND (reference sequence). The CDR3 length is 17 residues.

The chain links TRBV29-1 to TRBJ2-3, with D tentatively TRBD1 (6 bases). V gave up 4 bases and J gave up 4 bases, with 18 bases separating them. The germline V gene encodes CDR1 SQVTM and CDR2 ANQGSEA. CDR3 size: 15 residues. The CDR3 DNA reads as TGCAGCGTTGGGGCCCTCGCGCAGGGGTCAGATACGCAGTATTTT. Its protein is CSVGALAQGSDTQYF.

The J gene is TRBJ2-7, the V gene TRBV6-6, with 8 bases lining up with TRBD2. With 6 bases clipped from V and 0 bases from J, the junction kept 4 bases outside the gene matches. Germline V gives CDR1 MNHNY, CDR2 SVGAGI (reference sequence). CDR3 length equals 14 residues. The CDR3 DNA reads TGTGCCAGCAGGCGACTAGCGACCTCCTACGAGCAGTACTTC. Residues: CASRRLATSYEQYF.

The chain recombines TRBV9 with TRBJ2-5; 11 bases match TRBD1. Germline loops: CDR1 SGDLS, CDR2 YYNGEE. Germline trimming cut 0 bases from V and 5 bases from J; bases unmatched to any gene: 6. The CDR3 is made up of 16 amino acids. In DNA form, the CDR3 reads TGTGCCAGCAGCGTAGGGACAGGGGGCGTGGGGGAGACCCAGTACTTC. Translated: CASSVGTGGVGETQYF.

The sample holds one count of this clone. The chain employs TRBV5-1 and TRBJ2-2; TRBD1 agrees at 8 bases. The CDR3 totals 16 residues. Germline trimming cut 2 bases from V and 2 bases from J; bases unmatched to any gene: 5. Germline loops: CDR1 SGHRS, CDR2 YFSETQ. DNA of the CDR3: TGCGCCAGCAGCTTTGGACAGGGCATAAACACCGGGGAGCTGTTTTTT. Protein sequence: CASSFGQGINTGELFF. The full variable domain, with the rest looked up from reference TRBV5-1 and TRBJ2-2, is KAGVTQTPRYLIKTRGQQVTLSCSPISGHRSVSWYQQTPGQGLQFLFEYFSETQRNKGNFPGRFSGRQFSNSRSEMNVSTLELGDSALYLCASSFGQGINTGELFFGEGSRLTVL.

The chain links TRBV6-6 to TRBJ1-2; a weak D match, TRBD1 (6 bases). Germline assignment: CDR1 MNHNY and CDR2 SVGAGI (reference sequence). Trimming cost V 5 bases and J 6 bases, with 16 bases left between them. The CDR3 is 14 amino acids. The DNA for the CDR3 is TGTGCCAGCAGTCATTCAACAGGGAGAGATGGCTACACCTTC. Translation gives CASSHSTGRDGYTF.

The CDR3 here is CASSPGLPGDTEAFF. DNA of the CDR3: TGCGCCAGCAGCCCGGGCCTCCCCGGGGACACTGAAGCTTTCTTT. The V gene is TRBV5-1, the J gene TRBJ1-1, with D unclear. The germline V gene encodes CDR1 SGHRS and CDR2 YFSETQ. The V end lost 4 bases, the J end lost 3 bases, and 16 bases lay between the germline ends. The CDR3 contains 15 residues.

The chain links TRBV5-8 to TRBJ1-3; D gene ambiguous. This CDR3 spans 16 amino acids. The V end was cut by 4 bases, the J end by 0 bases, with 14 bases between. Per the germline V gene, CDR1 is SGHTS and CDR2 is YDEGEE. The CDR3 region is CASSRNYGVSGNTIYF. DNA of the CDR3: TGTGCCAGCAGCCGGAACTACGGAGTCTCTGGAAACACCATATATTTT.

The chain recombines TRBV29-1 with TRBJ2-2; 7 bases fit TRBD1. Germline V gives CDR1 SQVTM, CDR2 ANQGSEA. V shed 7 bases, J shed 4 bases, and the junction held 6 bases outside the gene matches. The CDR3 length is 13 residues. The CDR3 nucleotides read TGCAGCGCTTTGACAGGGTCCACCGGGGAGCTGTTTTTT. This translates into CSALTGSTGELFF.

This rearrangement joins TRBV7-2 to TRBJ2-3; D might be TRBD2 (5 bases). The CDR3 runs to 13 residues. The V gene lost 4 bases and the J gene lost 11 bases, with 16 bases spanning the gap. Germline V lookup: CDR1 SGHTA, CDR2 FQGNSA. Here the CDR3 DNA reads TGTGCCAGCAGCTCCCCGCCCAAGCGGATGCAGTATTTT. Translated: CASSSPPKRMQYF.

The V and J genes are TRBV6-6 and TRBJ1-1, with 9 bases that match TRBD1. This CDR3 has 15 amino acids. Trimming took 6 bases from V and 5 from J; bases not matched to a gene: 10. The germline gives CDR1 MNHNY, CDR2 SVGAGI (reference sequence). CDR3 residues: CASREPGTGKTEAFF. DNA for the CDR3: TGTGCCAGCAGAGAACCCGGGACAGGGAAAACTGAAGCTTTCTTT.

This chain links TRBV10-3 with TRBJ1-5; D not resolved. The CDR3 covers 15 residues. CDR1 ENHRY and CDR2 SYGVKD come from the germline V gene. Trimming shortened V by 4 bases and J by 4 bases, and 14 bases separated the two germline ends. The CDR3 loop is CAISGELGGNQPQHF. The CDR3 DNA reads TGTGCCATCAGTGGGGAATTGGGAGGGAATCAGCCCCAGCATTTT.

This rearrangement joins TRBV18 to TRBJ1-3; weak D call: TRBD1 (5 bases). Germline CDR1 is KGHSH and CDR2 is LQKENI. The CDR3 consists of 14 residues. The ends were cut back, 3 bases at V and 3 bases at J, with 9 bases in the middle. CDR3 DNA sequence: TGTGCCAGCTCACCTCGACAGCTTGGAAACACCATATATTTT. Protein product: CASSPRQLGNTIYF.

The CDR3 reads CASSYSLTGRRDTQYF. The DNA of the CDR3 is TGTGCCAGCAGTTACTCGCTGACAGGTAGAAGAGATACGCAGTATTTT. The chain has TRBV6-6 and TRBJ2-3, with D possibly TRBD1 on 6 matching bases. Germline V gives CDR1 MNHNY, CDR2 SVGAGI (reference sequence). The CDR3 extends over 16 amino acids. With 0 bases removed from V and 5 bases from J, the gap between germline ends came to 15 bases.

The gene calls are TRBV19 and TRBJ1-2; D unclear. The germline V gene has CDR1 LNHDA and CDR2 SQIVND (reference sequence). Trimming stripped 1 base from V and 8 bases from J, with 8 bases between. This CDR3 comprises 12 residues. The CDR3 sequence: CASSIVEGGYTF. In DNA, the CDR3 is TGTGCCAGTAGTATAGTGGAGGGCGGCTACACCTTC.